This record looks at one T cell receptor beta chain sequence and its context. Its antigen is as yet unknown. Germline V CDR1 and CDR2: MGHRA, YSYEKL. The CDR3 contains 16 residues. The V and J ends lost 0 bases and 6 bases, in that order; junction bases with no gene match: 6. Expressed TCRB transcripts were sequenced after all isolated RNA was converted to cDNA. Generated by immunoSEQ multiplex PCR, the TCRdb table keeps only in-frame clones and is missing some. The sample yields roughly 160,000 clones, approximately 8% seen once. This specimen comes from a study of beta chain features in type 1 diabetes. Purity above 95% was achieved in all sorted populations. Whole-study findings and limits: Among patients with Type 1 diabetes, TCRB CDR3s were moderately but significantly shorter in every one of the four CD4+ subsets. Type 1 diabetes patients had VDJ junctions that carried fewer insertions and more deletions.

The V and J genes are TRBV4-1 and TRBJ2-3; 10 positions match TRBD2. This receptor was identified in a woman in her thirties or forties with type 1 diabetes. The sample was central memory CD4+ T cells from blood. The CDR3 DNA is TGCGCCAGCAGCCAAGATCCTAGCGGGGGAGGTGATACGCAGTATTTT. Translating gives CASSQDPSGGGDTQYF.